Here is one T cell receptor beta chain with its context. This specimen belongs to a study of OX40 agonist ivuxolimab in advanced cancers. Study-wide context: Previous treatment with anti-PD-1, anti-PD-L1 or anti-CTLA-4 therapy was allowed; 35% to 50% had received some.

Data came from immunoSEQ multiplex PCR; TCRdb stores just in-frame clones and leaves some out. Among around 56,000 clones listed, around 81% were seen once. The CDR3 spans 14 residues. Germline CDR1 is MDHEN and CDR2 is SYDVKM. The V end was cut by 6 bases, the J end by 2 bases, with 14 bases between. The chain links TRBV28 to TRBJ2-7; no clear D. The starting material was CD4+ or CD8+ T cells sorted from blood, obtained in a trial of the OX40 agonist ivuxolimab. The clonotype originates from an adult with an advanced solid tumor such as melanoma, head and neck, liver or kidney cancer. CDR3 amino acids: CASSPQTSTYEQYF. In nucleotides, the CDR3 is TGTGCCAGCAGCCCACAGACGTCCACCTACGAGCAGTACTTC.